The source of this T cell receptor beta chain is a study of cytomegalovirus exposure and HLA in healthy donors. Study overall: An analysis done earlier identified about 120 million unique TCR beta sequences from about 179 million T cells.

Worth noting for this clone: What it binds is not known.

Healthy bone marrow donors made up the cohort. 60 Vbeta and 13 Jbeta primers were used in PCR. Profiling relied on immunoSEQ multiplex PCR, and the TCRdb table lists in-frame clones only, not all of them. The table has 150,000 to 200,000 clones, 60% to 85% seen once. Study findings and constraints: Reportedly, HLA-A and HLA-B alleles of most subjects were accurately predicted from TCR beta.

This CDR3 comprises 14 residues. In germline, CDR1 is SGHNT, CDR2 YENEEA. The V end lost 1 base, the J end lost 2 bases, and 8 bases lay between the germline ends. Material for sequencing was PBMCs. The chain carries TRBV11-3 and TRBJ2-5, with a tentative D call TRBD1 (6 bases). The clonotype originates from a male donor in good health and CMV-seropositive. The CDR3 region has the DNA TGTGCCAGCAGCTTAGGAGGGGGACAAGAGACCCAGTACTTC. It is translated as CASSLGGGQETQYF.